The 2 T cell receptor beta chains reported below all come from one sample, sequenced in a study of human T cells and chemical hapten exposure. The sample's time point: patch test 1, 2 weeks after DPC sensitization. Described treatment: therapeutic diphenylcyclopropenone sensitization with weekly scalp DPC. TCRdb passed the RACE reads through MiXCR, listing each CDR3 protein once. The profile shows 80,000 or so distinct CDR3 sequences, approximately 11% of them singletons. The material was whole blood, obtained in connection with sensitization to the hapten diphenylcyclopropenone (DPC). Receptor source: a woman in her forties or fifties with alopecia areata. Some clones in this sample may be carry-over from other donors' samples.

The sample holds many counts of this clonotype. V gene TRBV7-8 combines with J gene TRBJ1-4; tentative D call: TRBD1 (6 bases). V gave up 6 bases and J gave up 5 bases, with 10 bases separating them. The germline V gene encodes CDR1 SGHVS and CDR2 FQNEAQ. The CDR3 is 13 residues long. CDR3: CASRTRGNEKLFF. The CDR3 DNA reads TGTGCCAGCAGGACAAGGGGGAATGAAAAACTGTTTTTT.

The rearrangement joins TRBV29-1 to TRBJ1-1; no clear D gene. Trimming pared 7 bases from V and 1 base from J, leaving 7 bases between. Germline CDR1 SQVTM, CDR2 ANQGSEA. This CDR3 is built from 11 residues. The CDR3: CSATANTEAFF. The CDR3, as DNA: TGCAGCGCAACAGCGAACACTGAAGCTTTCTTT.